The clone carrying this TCR beta chain was recorded many times. Antigen unknown. CDR3 length: 17 residues. With V trimmed by 7 bases and J by 5 bases, 9 bases remained unmatched. This entry is derived from a study of regulatory T cells in long-lasting Graves disease. Findings and caveats of the study: Persistent disease was characterized by preferential usage of TRBV28, TRBJ1-2 and TRBJ2-5.

CDR3-region Arm-PCR and iRepertoire HTBI primers produced the TCR beta libraries. TCRdb reprocessed the multiplex PCR reads with MiXCR, giving one entry per CDR3 protein. The sample has some 460,000 distinct CDR3 sequences, around 16% seen once. Time point here: newly diagnosed GD, antithyroid drugs for less than 3 months. RNA extracted from PBMCs served as the sequencing template. Those enrolled as patients came out of an endocrinology department in Xi'an, China. The data were also submitted as part of a second study, on T cells in Graves' hyperthyroidism and ophthalmopathy. That study reports: Stable hyperthyroidism: no ophthalmopathy progression over 18 months of follow-up. Most expanded thyroid clonotypes above 0.001 also appeared in blood.

The sample here was peripheral blood mononuclear cells (PBMCs), taken at new diagnosis, from a patient treated with antithyroid drugs. The sequence was collected from a middle-aged man with Graves disease. V gene TRBV12-3 or TRBV12-4 combines with J gene TRBJ2-1, with TRBD2 matching 15 bases. The CDR3 loop is CASTSGLAGGVNNEQFF. For the CDR3, the DNA is TGTGCCAGCACCTCGGGACTAGCGGGAGGTGTCAACAATGAGCAGTTCTTC.